Following are 30 T cell receptor beta chains from one sample sequenced in a study of blood T cell repertoires in COVID-19. TCRdb's copy holds only in-frame clones and misses some; the assay was immunoSEQ multiplex PCR. The repertoire has about 270,000 clones, 88% of them found once; the top ten carry about 3%. Material: PBMCs or T cells enriched from blood (not recorded which). The receptors stem from a woman aged 45-65 years who had recovered from COVID-19.

The J gene is TRBJ1-2, the V gene TRBV7-9; the D gene is possibly TRBD1 (5 bases). This CDR3 is 13 amino acids long. V lost 5 bases, J lost 8 bases, and 15 bases lay in between. In germline, CDR1 is SEHNR, CDR2 FQNEAQ (reference sequence). The CDR3 here is CASSLSGYGGYTF. DNA for the CDR3: TGTGCCAGCAGCCTCTCAGGGTATGGCGGCTACACCTTC.

The J gene is TRBJ2-7, the V gene TRBV5-5; 10 bases match TRBD2. Trimming removed 1 base from V and 7 bases from J; junction bases left unmatched: 17. CDR1 is SGHKS, CDR2 YYEKEE, per germline (reference sequence). This CDR3 spans 18 amino acids. The chain's CDR3 is CASSLYPASGSISSEQYF. In nucleotides, the CDR3 is TGTGCCAGCAGCTTGTATCCTGCTAGCGGGAGTATAAGTTCGGAGCAGTACTTC.

The sample holds one count of this clone. This chain links TRBV25-1 with TRBJ2-5, with TRBD1 as a possible D gene (6 bases). Trimming cost V 3 bases and J 6 bases, with 17 bases left between them. Germline V gene sequence: CDR1 MGHDK, CDR2 SYGVNS. CDR3 length: 15 amino acids. The chain's CDR3 is CASSDIKGQSKTQYF. CDR3 DNA: TGTGCCAGCAGTGATATAAAGGGACAATCGAAGACCCAGTACTTC. Full variable domain (missing parts from reference TRBV25-1 and TRBJ2-5): EADIYQTPRYLVIGTGKKITLECSQTMGHDKMYWYQQDPGMELHLIHYSYGVNSTEKGDLSSESTVSRIRTEHFPLTLESARPSHTSQYLCASSDIKGQSKTQYFGPGTRLLVL.

The rearrangement uses TRBV7-3 and TRBJ2-3; D possibly corresponds to TRBD1 (6 bases). The length of the CDR3 is 13 residues. The V gene's germline CDR1 is SGHTA and CDR2 FQGTGA. V was pared by 5 bases and J by 6 bases, with 12 bases between. In DNA, the CDR3 is TGTGCCAGCAGCCAGAGCAGGGGCGATACGCAGTATTTT. It codes for CASSQSRGDTQYF.

The V and J genes are TRBV2 and TRBJ1-3; D call uncertain. The V and J ends lost 3 bases and 4 bases respectively, with 7 bases between them. CDR1 and CDR2 from the germline V gene are SNHLY and FYNNEI. The CDR3 is 13 residues long. DNA for the CDR3: TGTGCCAGCAGTGACGGTCAAGGAAACACCATATATTTT. Amino acid sequence: CASSDGQGNTIYF. The whole variable domain, filled in from reference TRBV2 and TRBJ1-3, reads EPEVTQTPSHQVTQMGQEVILRCVPISNHLYFYWYRQILGQKVEFLVSFYNNEISEKSEIFDDQFSVERPDGSNFTLKIRSTKLEDSAMYFCASSDGQGNTIYFGEGSWLTVV.

The chain uses TRBV5-1 and TRBJ2-3; no clear D gene. This CDR3 has 16 amino acids. The ends were cut back, 4 bases at V and 6 bases at J, with 21 bases in the middle. Looked up from germline, CDR1 is SGHRS and CDR2 is YFSETQ. CDR3 sequence (DNA): TGCGCCAGCAGCCCCCAGAGTCCTAGGAGACGGGATACGCAGTATTTT. Translation: CASSPQSPRRRDTQYF. Filled out from reference TRBV5-1 and TRBJ2-3, the complete variable domain reads KAGVTQTPRYLIKTRGQQVTLSCSPISGHRSVSWYQQTPGQGLQFLFEYFSETQRNKGNFPGRFSGRQFSNSRSEMNVSTLELGDSALYLCASSPQSPRRRDTQYFGPGTRLTVL.

The chain combines TRBV29-1 with TRBJ1-1; D is ambiguous. CDR1 SQVTM and CDR2 ANQGSEA come from the germline V gene. The CDR3 covers 14 residues. V was pared by 7 bases and J by 1 base, with 16 bases between. The CDR3 DNA reads TGCAGCGCACAAAAGACCCGACAGAACACTGAAGCTTTCTTT. Protein sequence: CSAQKTRQNTEAFF.

J is TRBJ1-1 and V is TRBV30; D is undetermined. The ends were cut back, 4 bases at V and 4 bases at J, with 16 bases in the middle. This CDR3 spans 14 amino acids. The germline gives CDR1 GTSNPN, CDR2 SVGIG (reference sequence). The DNA of the CDR3 is TGTGCCTGGACCCCCTCGGCGGGTCGCACTGAAGCTTTCTTT. Translated: CAWTPSAGRTEAFF.

The chain uses TRBV5-6 and TRBJ1-3; 8 bases line up with TRBD1. Germline V gives CDR1 SGHDT, CDR2 YYEEEE. The CDR3 covers 16 residues. V was pared by 4 bases and J by 0 bases, with 6 bases of the junction left unmatched. CDR3 residues: CASSLPGGGSGNTIYF. For the CDR3, the DNA is TGTGCCAGCAGCCTCCCAGGGGGCGGCTCTGGAAACACCATATATTTT.

This chain uses TRBV18 with TRBJ1-3, with D possibly being TRBD1 (6 bases). The germline CDR1 and CDR2 sequences are KGHSH and LQKENI. This CDR3 contains 16 residues. Trimming shortened V by 3 bases and J by 0 bases, and 12 bases separated the two germline ends. CDR3 DNA: TGTGCCAGCTCACCCGACAGGTCGAGCTCTGGAAACACCATATATTTT. Translated: CASSPDRSSSGNTIYF.

This clone was counted a single time. The gene calls are TRBV24-1 and TRBJ2-1; D remains ambiguous. Germline CDR1 KGHDR, CDR2 SFDVKD. Trimming cost V 5 bases and J 9 bases, with 7 bases left between them. This CDR3 has 11 residues. The CDR3 DNA is TGTGCCACCAGTGGGGCCCTTGAGCAGTTCTTC. Protein sequence: CATSGALEQFF.

In regard to this clone: An end of the junction does not agree with germline; a read error may underlie this. The chain couples TRBV28 to TRBJ2-5, with 10 bases aligning to TRBD1. The CDR3 is made up of 15 amino acids. From germline, CDR1 is MDHEN and CDR2 SYDVKM. This CDR3 reads CASSLWTGGKETQYF. Here the CDR3 DNA reads TGTGCCAGCAGTCTATGGACAGGGGGAAAAGAGACCCAGTACTTC.

The chain is built from TRBV15 and TRBJ2-3; D may be TRBD1 (5 bases). CDR3 length: 14 residues. Germline V gene sequence: CDR1 LNHNV, CDR2 YYDKDF (reference sequence). V shed 3 bases and J shed 4 bases, with 11 bases lying between them. CDR3 DNA sequence: TGTGCCACCAGCAGGGGCAGGGCAGCAGATACGCAGTATTTT. Translation gives CATSRGRAADTQYF.

The CDR3 nucleotides read TGTGCCCTGGGGGACCGGGAGACGGCAACTAATGAAAAACTGTTTTTT. Translating gives CALGDRETATNEKLFF. V and J are TRBV30 and TRBJ1-4; tentative D call: TRBD1 (5 bases). CDR1 GTSNPN and CDR2 SVGIG come from the germline V gene (reference sequence). The CDR3 is 16 residues long. V gave up 8 bases and J gave up 0 bases, with 19 bases separating them.

The rearrangement uses TRBV28 and TRBJ1-2, with TRBD1 as a possible D gene (6 bases). V gave up 5 bases and J gave up 4 bases, with 14 bases separating them. Per the germline V gene, CDR1 is MDHEN and CDR2 is SYDVKM. The CDR3 has 14 amino acids. The CDR3 DNA reads TGTGCCAGCAGTCGACAAGGGGGTAGCTATGGCTACACCTTC. Protein product: CASSRQGGSYGYTF.

The chain employs TRBV11-2 and TRBJ2-1; 9 bases align to TRBD2. CDR1 is SGHAT and CDR2 is FQNNGV in the germline V gene. The CDR3 spans 16 residues. With 2 bases clipped from V and 4 bases from J, the junction kept 6 bases outside the gene matches. The CDR3 DNA reads as TGTGCCAGCAGCTTATTCGGCGGGAGGGGGTACAATGAGCAGTTCTTC. It is translated as CASSLFGGRGYNEQFF. Full variable domain (outside the CDR3, taken from reference TRBV11-2 and TRBJ2-1): EAGVAQSPRYKIIEKRQSVAFWCNPISGHATLYWYQQILGQGPKLLIQFQNNGVVDDSQLPKDRFSAERLKGVDSTLKIQPAKLEDSAVYLCASSLFGGRGYNEQFFGPGTRLTVL.

CDR3 region: CASSQDYGLAGGLRTGELFF. In DNA, the CDR3 is TGTGCCAGCAGCCAAGACTACGGACTAGCGGGAGGGCTTCGCACCGGGGAGCTGTTTTTT. The genes are TRBV4-2 and TRBJ2-2; 15 positions match TRBD2. Looked up from germline, CDR1 is LGHNA and CDR2 is YNFKEQ. J was trimmed by 4 bases and V by 0 bases; bases with no gene match: 9. The CDR3 runs 20 residues.

The V and J genes are TRBV7-2 and TRBJ2-5; D gene uncertain. Trimming took 4 bases from V and 4 from J, leaving 10 bases between them. The CDR3 is 13 amino acids. Germline CDR1 is SGHTA and CDR2 is FQGNSA. The CDR3 nucleotides read TGTGCCAGCAGCTCCGTTTTCTCAGAGACCCAGTACTTC. Its protein is CASSSVFSETQYF.

The chain carries TRBV18 and TRBJ1-2; 9 bases agree with TRBD1. Germline V gene lookup returns CDR1 KGHSH and CDR2 LQKENI. The CDR3 spans 14 residues. V gave up 6 bases and J gave up 1 base; unmatched junction bases: 3. CDR3: CASSRDRDNYGYTF. In DNA form, the CDR3 reads TGTGCCAGCTCTCGGGACAGGGATAACTATGGCTACACCTTC.

This chain uses TRBV5-4 with TRBJ1-6, with D possibly matching TRBD1 (6 bases). CDR1 SGHNT and CDR2 YYREEE come from the germline V gene (reference sequence). The CDR3 covers 14 residues. V lost 0 bases to trimming and J lost 10 bases, with 11 bases between them. CDR3 sequence reads: CASSLEDRYSPLHF. The CDR3 nucleotides are TGTGCCAGCAGCTTGGAGGACAGATACTCACCCCTCCACTTT.

This chain joins TRBV3-1 (or the pseudogene TRBV3-2) and TRBJ2-4; maybe TRBD2 (6 bases). Trimming left V 1 base short and J 0 bases short, with 16 bases between. The CDR3 loop spans 18 amino acids. Germline V gives CDR1 LGHDT, CDR2 YNNKEL (reference sequence). The CDR3 sequence: CASSQGGGTPLAKNIQYF. The CDR3 nucleotides are TGTGCCAGCAGCCAAGGGGGCGGGACGCCTTTAGCCAAAAACATTCAGTACTTC.

Notes on this clone: Other DNA sequences from this sample encode an identical CDR3 as well. The V and J genes are TRBV7-3 and TRBJ1-1; D might be TRBD1 (5 bases). Trimming stripped 2 bases from V and 2 bases from J, with 6 bases between. CDR3 length equals 13 residues. Germline V CDR1 and CDR2: SGHTA, FQGTGA. CDR3 in amino acids: CASSLQGNTEAFF. CDR3 sequence (DNA): TGTGCCAGCAGCTTACAGGGAAACACTGAAGCTTTCTTT.

As for this clone: Other DNA sequences in this specimen translate into the identical CDR3. The CDR3 DNA sequence: TGTGCCAGTAGTATCTGGGGGGGAGAGACCCAGTACTTC. Translated: CASSIWGGETQYF. The chain combines TRBV19 with TRBJ2-5; 7 bases fit TRBD2. Germline CDR1 and CDR2: LNHDA and SQIVND (reference sequence). Trimming at V came to 3 bases and at J to 4 bases, leaving 2 bases not matched to a gene. The CDR3 consists of 13 residues.

This chain connects TRBV5-5 to TRBJ1-4, with 11 bases aligning to TRBD1. This CDR3 contains 14 residues. Losses at the gene ends were 4 bases for V and 8 bases for J; bases not matched to a gene: 4. The V gene's germline CDR1 is SGHKS and CDR2 YYEKEE (reference sequence). CDR3 DNA sequence: TGTGCCAGCAGCCTGGACAGGGGGCCAGAAAAACTGTTTTTT. Translated, it gives CASSLDRGPEKLFF. Using reference TRBV5-5 and TRBJ1-4 for the parts outside the CDR3, the full variable domain is DAGVTQSPTHLIKTRGQQVTLRCSPISGHKSVSWYQQVLGQGPQFIFQYYEKEERGRGNFPDRFSARQFPNYSSELNVNALLLGDSALYLCASSLDRGPEKLFFGSGTQLSVL.

The genes are TRBV30 and TRBJ1-6; TRBD1 matches at 9 bases. CDR3 length equals 13 residues. Germline CDR1 is GTSNPN and CDR2 is SVGIG (reference sequence). V was clipped by 3 bases and J by 10 bases; unmatched bases: 4. In DNA, the CDR3 is TGTGCCTGGAGGGGGACAGGGACGTCACCCCTCCACTTT. It yields the protein CAWRGTGTSPLHF.

Only one count was recorded for this clone. The V and J genes are TRBV28 and TRBJ1-2, with 7 bases aligning to TRBD1. With 4 bases clipped from V and 4 bases from J, the junction kept 9 bases outside the gene matches. CDR1 MDHEN and CDR2 SYDVKM come from the germline V gene. The CDR3 totals 15 residues. The CDR3, as DNA: TGTGCCAGCAGTTCTCAGGGGGTTGGAGTCTATGGCTACACCTTC. Its protein product is CASSSQGVGVYGYTF.

This clone occurred a few times. The chain couples TRBV2 to TRBJ1-5, with 7 nucleotides matching TRBD1. There are 15 residues in the CDR3. Germline V gene lookup returns CDR1 SNHLY and CDR2 FYNNEI. Trimming removed 6 bases from V and 6 bases from J; junction bases left unmatched: 11. CDR3 loop: CASRQQDRVRQPQHF. The CDR3 nucleotides are TGTGCCAGCAGGCAACAAGACAGGGTTCGTCAGCCCCAGCATTTT. Full variable domain (rest looked up from reference TRBV2 and TRBJ1-5): EPEVTQTPSHQVTQMGQEVILRCVPISNHLYFYWYRQILGQKVEFLVSFYNNEISEKSEIFDDQFSVERPDGSNFTLKIRSTKLEDSAMYFCASRQQDRVRQPQHFGDGTRLSIL.

The chain couples TRBV6-2 or TRBV6-3 to TRBJ1-5; D gene unclear. Trimming removed 4 bases from V and 6 bases from J, with 13 bases in between. CDR1 is MNHEY, CDR2 SVGEGT, per germline. The CDR3 loop spans 14 amino acids. Here the CDR3 DNA reads TGTGCCAGCAGTTCAGAGTTTTGGAGTCAGCCCCAGCATTTT. Its translation: CASSSEFWSQPQHF.

This rearrangement joins TRBV27 to TRBJ2-1, with D maybe TRBD2 (6 bases). CDR1 is MNHEY and CDR2 is SMNVEV in the germline V gene (reference sequence). The CDR3 totals 15 residues. Trimming pared 2 bases from V and 2 bases from J, leaving 10 bases between. CDR3 loop: CASSLAGYAYNEQFF. CDR3 in DNA: TGTGCCAGCAGTTTAGCGGGATACGCCTACAATGAGCAGTTCTTC.

This chain links TRBV2 with TRBJ1-3; 9 bases fit TRBD1. In germline, CDR1 is SNHLY, CDR2 FYNNEI. With 4 bases clipped from V and 2 bases from J, the junction kept 9 bases outside the gene matches. The CDR3 loop spans 17 amino acids. This CDR3 is CASSVKGTGKAGNTIYF. Written as DNA, the CDR3 is TGTGCCAGCAGTGTGAAAGGGACAGGGAAGGCTGGAAACACCATATATTTT. The complete variable domain, with remaining parts taken from reference TRBV2 and TRBJ1-3, reads EPEVTQTPSHQVTQMGQEVILRCVPISNHLYFYWYRQILGQKVEFLVSFYNNEISEKSEIFDDQFSVERPDGSNFTLKIRSTKLEDSAMYFCASSVKGTGKAGNTIYFGEGSWLTVV.